This T cell receptor (beta chain) was captured by sequencing in a study of CD8 T cells in Susac syndrome. Healthy donors constituted the control group, matched for age and sex. Negative isolation was applied to CD8+ and CD4+ T cells, and FACS enrichment was applied to TEMRA cells. Reverse transcription used about 0.45 to 1 ug RNA and random hexamers. Amplification of TCR beta CDR3 across 54 Vbeta and 13 Jbeta was performed with immunoSEQ multiplex PCR. MiXCR was run by TCRdb on the immunoSEQ multiplex PCR reads, yielding one entry per CDR3 protein. Among about 120,000 distinct CDR3 sequences, around 94% were seen once, and the ten largest hold about 0.098%. What was sequenced was CD4+ T cells from PBMCs. The TCR sequence derives from a human donor in good health.

The CDR3 region has the DNA TGTGCCAGCAGCTTCCCCACCGGGACAGGGGAAAAACTGTTTTTT. Translating gives CASSFPTGTGEKLFF. The chain links TRBV5-6 to TRBJ1-4, with TRBD1 matching 9 bases. CDR1 is SGHDT, CDR2 YYEEEE, per germline. This CDR3 has 15 amino acids. V lost 2 bases to trimming and J lost 8 bases; unmatched junction nucleotides: 7.